This TCR beta chain originates from a study of early T cells in non-severe SARS-CoV-2 infection. V gave up 2 bases and J gave up 5 bases; unmatched junction bases: 5. The CDR3 sequence is 15 residues long. Germline V gene data show CDR1 as LGHDT and CDR2 as YNNKEL (reference sequence). From the 5' RACE reads, TCRdb called clonotypes with MiXCR, one entry per CDR3 protein. The sample holds roughly 57,000 distinct CDR3 sequences; around 14% are singletons and the top ten take approximately 8.5%. This clonotype was counted only a few times. The sample consisted of whole blood, taken at baseline. This TCR was recovered from an adult who was a healthcare worker with PCR-confirmed SARS-CoV-2 infection or an uninfected control (not recorded which). This sequence joins TRBV3-1 and TRBJ2-5; 10 bases line up with TRBD2. CDR3 protein: CASSQLAGVGETQYF. The CDR3 DNA is TGTGCCAGCAGCCAACTAGCGGGGGTCGGGGAGACCCAGTACTTC.